The clone carrying this T cell receptor beta chain was counted a few times. This sample was taken from a study of blood T cell repertoires in COVID-19. Turning to the study itself: The origin of the acute and convalescent COVID-19 samples was the United States, Italy and Spain. In each case, the material was cDNA or gDNA derived from T cells, B-cell-depleted T cells, or PBMCs.

Trimming at V came to 4 bases and at J to 6 bases, leaving 11 bases not matched to a gene. The CDR3 runs to 16 residues. The germline CDR1 and CDR2 sequences are SGHRS and YFSETQ. In the original workflow: Nucleated cell counts were estimated from reference gene primer amplification. Clones were sequenced by immunoSEQ multiplex PCR, and TCRdb holds only the in-frame ones, with some missing. V and J calls and clone size come straight from that table; D and trimming were deduced from the DNA. The sample holds some 160,000 clones, approximately 90% seen once. Material: peripheral blood. The chain employs TRBV5-1 and TRBJ2-7; 12 positions match TRBD2. This TCR derives from a man aged 45 to 65 who had recovered from COVID-19. The CDR3 sequence is CASSPGLAGPETEQYF. CDR3 in DNA: TGCGCCAGCAGCCCAGGACTAGCGGGACCGGAAACCGAGCAGTACTTC.